The clone carrying this TCR beta chain came up a few times. TCRdb used MiXCR to reprocess the RT-PCR reads, holding one entry per CDR3 protein. The data contain 550,000 to 750,000 distinct CDR3 sequences, 13% to 15% of them singletons. The TCR sequence derives from a female donor in good health, serving as a healthy control. The specimen was memory CD4+ T cells from blood.

This CDR3 is CSTQGTPRTDTQYF. The CDR3 nucleotides are TGTTCCACCCAAGGGACCCCTCGCACAGATACGCAGTATTTT. The chain is built from TRBV27 and TRBJ2-3; D is tentatively TRBD1 or TRBD2 (5 bases each). CDR1 and CDR2 from the germline V gene are MNHEY and SMNVEV (reference sequence). This CDR3 spans 14 amino acids.